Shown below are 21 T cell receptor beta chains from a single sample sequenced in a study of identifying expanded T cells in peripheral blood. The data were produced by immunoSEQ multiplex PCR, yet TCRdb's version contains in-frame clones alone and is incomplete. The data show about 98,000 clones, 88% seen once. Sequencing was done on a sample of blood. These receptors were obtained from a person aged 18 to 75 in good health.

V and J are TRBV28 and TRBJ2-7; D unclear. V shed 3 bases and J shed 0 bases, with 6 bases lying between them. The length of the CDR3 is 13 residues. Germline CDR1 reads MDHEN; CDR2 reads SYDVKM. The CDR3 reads CASSFSTSYEQYF. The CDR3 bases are TGTGCCAGCAGTTTTTCCACCTCCTACGAGCAGTACTTC.

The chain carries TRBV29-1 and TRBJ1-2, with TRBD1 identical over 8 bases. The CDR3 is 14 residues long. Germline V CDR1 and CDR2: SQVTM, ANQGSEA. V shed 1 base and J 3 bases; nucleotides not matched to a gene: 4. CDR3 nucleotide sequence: TGCAGCGTTGAAGTTCCGGGACAGGACTATGGCTACACCTTC. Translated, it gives CSVEVPGQDYGYTF.

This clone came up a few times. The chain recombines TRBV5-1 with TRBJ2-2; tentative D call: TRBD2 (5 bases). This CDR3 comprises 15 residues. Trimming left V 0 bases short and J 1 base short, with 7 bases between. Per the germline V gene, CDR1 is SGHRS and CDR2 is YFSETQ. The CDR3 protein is CASSLGGQNTGELFF. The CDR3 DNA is TGCGCCAGCAGCTTGGGCGGGCAGAACACCGGGGAGCTGTTTTTT.

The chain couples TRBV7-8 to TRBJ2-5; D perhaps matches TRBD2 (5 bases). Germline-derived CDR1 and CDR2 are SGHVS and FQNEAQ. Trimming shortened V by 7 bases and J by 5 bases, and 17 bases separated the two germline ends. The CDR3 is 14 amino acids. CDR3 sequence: CASTYGRGSETQYF. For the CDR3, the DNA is TGTGCCAGCACCTACGGACGGGGATCGGAGACCCAGTACTTC.

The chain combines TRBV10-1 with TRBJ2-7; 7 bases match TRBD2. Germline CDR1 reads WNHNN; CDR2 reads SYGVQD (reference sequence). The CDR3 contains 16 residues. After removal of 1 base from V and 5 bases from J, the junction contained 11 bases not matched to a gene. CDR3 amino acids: CASSEWGLMGGNEQYF. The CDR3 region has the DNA TGCGCCAGCAGTGAGTGGGGATTGATGGGAGGGAACGAGCAGTACTTC.

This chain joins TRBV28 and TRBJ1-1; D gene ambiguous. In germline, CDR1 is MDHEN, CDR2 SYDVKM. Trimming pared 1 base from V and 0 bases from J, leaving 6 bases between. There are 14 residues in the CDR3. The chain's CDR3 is CASSLSGLNTEAFF. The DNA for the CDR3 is TGTGCCAGCAGTTTATCAGGACTGAACACTGAAGCTTTCTTT.

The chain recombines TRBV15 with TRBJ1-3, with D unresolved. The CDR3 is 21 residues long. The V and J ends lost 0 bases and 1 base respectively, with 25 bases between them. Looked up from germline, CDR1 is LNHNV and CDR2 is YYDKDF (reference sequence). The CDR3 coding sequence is TGTGCCACCAGCAGAGATATTAGGCTTTTGTCAGGAGACGGTTCTGGAAACACCATATATTTT. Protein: CATSRDIRLLSGDGSGNTIYF.

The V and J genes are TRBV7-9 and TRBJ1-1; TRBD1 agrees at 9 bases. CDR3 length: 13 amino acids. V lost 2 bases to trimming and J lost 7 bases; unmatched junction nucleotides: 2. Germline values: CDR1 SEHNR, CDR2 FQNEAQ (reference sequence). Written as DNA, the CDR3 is TGTGCCAGCAGCTTATCGACAGGGGGTGAAGCTTTCTTT. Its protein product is CASSLSTGGEAFF.

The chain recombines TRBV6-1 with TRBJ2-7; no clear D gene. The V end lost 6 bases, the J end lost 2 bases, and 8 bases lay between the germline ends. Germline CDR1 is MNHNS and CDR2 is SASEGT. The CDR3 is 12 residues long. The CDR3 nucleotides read TGTGCCAGCAGGCAGGAAACCTACGAGCAGTACTTC. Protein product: CASRQETYEQYF.

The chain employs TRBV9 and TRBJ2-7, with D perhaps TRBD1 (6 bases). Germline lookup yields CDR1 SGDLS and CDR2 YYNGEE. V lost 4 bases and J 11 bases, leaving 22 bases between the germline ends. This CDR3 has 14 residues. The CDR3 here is CASSPTGTSRWEYF. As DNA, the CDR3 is TGTGCCAGCAGCCCGACCGGGACATCACGTTGGGAGTACTTC.

This CDR3 reads CSVGRIYGYTF. The CDR3 coding sequence is TGCAGCGTTGGACGGATCTATGGCTACACCTTC. The chain links TRBV29-1 to TRBJ1-2; no clear D gene. The V gene's germline CDR1 is SQVTM and CDR2 ANQGSEA. Trimming pared 4 bases from V and 4 bases from J, leaving 7 bases between. The CDR3 length is 11 residues.

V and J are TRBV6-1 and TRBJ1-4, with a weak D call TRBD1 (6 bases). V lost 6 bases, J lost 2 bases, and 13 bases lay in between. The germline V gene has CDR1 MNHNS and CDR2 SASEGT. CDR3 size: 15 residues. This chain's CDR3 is CASRAGESTNEKLFF. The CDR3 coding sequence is TGTGCCAGCAGAGCAGGGGAGTCGACTAATGAAAAACTGTTTTTT.

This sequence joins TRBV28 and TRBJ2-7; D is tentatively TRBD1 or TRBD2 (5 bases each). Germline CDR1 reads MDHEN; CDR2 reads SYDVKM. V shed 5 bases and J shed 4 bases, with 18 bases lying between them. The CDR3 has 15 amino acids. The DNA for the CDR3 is TGTGCCAGCAGTCCTGCTGGGGACGGGGAATACGAGCAGTACTTC. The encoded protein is CASSPAGDGEYEQYF.

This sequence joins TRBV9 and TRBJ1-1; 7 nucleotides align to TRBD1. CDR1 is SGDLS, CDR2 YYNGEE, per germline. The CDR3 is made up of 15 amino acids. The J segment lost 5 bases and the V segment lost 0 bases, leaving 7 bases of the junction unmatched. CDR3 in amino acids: CASSVGAGGETEAFF. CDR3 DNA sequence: TGTGCCAGCAGCGTAGGAGCAGGGGGGGAAACTGAAGCTTTCTTT.

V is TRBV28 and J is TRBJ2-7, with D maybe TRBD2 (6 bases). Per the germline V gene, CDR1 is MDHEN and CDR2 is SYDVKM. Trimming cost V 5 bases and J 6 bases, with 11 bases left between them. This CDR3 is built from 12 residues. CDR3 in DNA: TGTGCCAGCAGTCGATTGGAGGGCGAGCAGTACTTC. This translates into CASSRLEGEQYF.

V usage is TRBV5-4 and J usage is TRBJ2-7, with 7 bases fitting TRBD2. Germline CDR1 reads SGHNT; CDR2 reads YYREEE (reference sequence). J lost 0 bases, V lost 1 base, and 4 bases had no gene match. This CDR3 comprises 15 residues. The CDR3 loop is CASSLSSGRSYEQYF. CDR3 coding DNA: TGTGCCAGCAGCTTGTCTAGCGGTCGCTCCTACGAGCAGTACTTC.

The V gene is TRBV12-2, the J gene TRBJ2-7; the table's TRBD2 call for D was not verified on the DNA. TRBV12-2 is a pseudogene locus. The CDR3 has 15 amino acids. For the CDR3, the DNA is TGTGCAAGTCGTAAGCGGGAGGGCCCCTCCTACGAGCAGTACTTC. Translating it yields CASRKREGPSYEQYF.

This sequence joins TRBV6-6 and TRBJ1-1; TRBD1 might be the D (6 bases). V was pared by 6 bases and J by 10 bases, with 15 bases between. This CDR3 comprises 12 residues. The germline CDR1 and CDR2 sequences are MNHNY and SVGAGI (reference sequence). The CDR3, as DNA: TGTGCCAGCAGAGGGGACACCAGAGCAGCTTTCTTT. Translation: CASRGDTRAAFF.

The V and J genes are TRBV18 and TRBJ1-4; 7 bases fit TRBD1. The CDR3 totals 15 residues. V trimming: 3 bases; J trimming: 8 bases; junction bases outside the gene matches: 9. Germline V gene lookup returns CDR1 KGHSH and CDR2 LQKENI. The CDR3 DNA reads TGTGCCAGCTCACCCCCACAGGGGAGGGAGGAAAAACTGTTTTTT. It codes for CASSPPQGREEKLFF.

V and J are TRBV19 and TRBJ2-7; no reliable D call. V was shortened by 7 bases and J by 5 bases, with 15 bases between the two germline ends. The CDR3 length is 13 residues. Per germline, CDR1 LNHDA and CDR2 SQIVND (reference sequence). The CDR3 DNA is TGTGCCAGTAACCCAGGACGGAACCACGAGCAGTACTTC. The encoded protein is CASNPGRNHEQYF.

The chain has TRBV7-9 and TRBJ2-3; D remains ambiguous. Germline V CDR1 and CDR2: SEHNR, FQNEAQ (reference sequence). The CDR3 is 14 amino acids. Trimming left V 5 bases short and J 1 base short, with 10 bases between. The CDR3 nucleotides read TGTGCCAGCAGCCCCCGTCCGGGCACAGATACGCAGTATTTT. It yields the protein CASSPRPGTDTQYF.